This T cell receptor beta chain was identified during a study of T cells after yellow fever vaccination. Overall study findings and caveats: Post-booster repertoires again held most primary-vaccination clones (about 96% CD4, roughly 88% CD8). Although the secondary response was weaker, it peaked faster, at day 5 versus 15.

Germline V gene sequence: CDR1 SQVTM, CDR2 ANQGSEA. The CDR3 covers 14 residues. V gave up 6 bases and J gave up 0 bases, with 14 bases separating them. TCRdb re-called the 5' RACE reads through MiXCR, storing one row per CDR3 protein. The profile covers approximately 300,000 distinct CDR3 sequences, with 10% to 15% appearing a single time and 0.4% to 0.55% taken by the ten largest. This clonotype has ten or more counts. Its antigen remains unknown. The sequence was collected from a man under 40 who received the YFV17D yellow fever vaccine. The sample was CD4+ T cells sorted from PBMCs, taken 45 days after the yellow fever booster vaccination. V usage is TRBV29-1 and J usage is TRBJ1-2, with D hard to call. CDR3 residues: CSVVPRQANYGYTF. CDR3 DNA: TGCAGCGTGGTACCCCGACAAGCTAACTATGGCTACACCTTC.